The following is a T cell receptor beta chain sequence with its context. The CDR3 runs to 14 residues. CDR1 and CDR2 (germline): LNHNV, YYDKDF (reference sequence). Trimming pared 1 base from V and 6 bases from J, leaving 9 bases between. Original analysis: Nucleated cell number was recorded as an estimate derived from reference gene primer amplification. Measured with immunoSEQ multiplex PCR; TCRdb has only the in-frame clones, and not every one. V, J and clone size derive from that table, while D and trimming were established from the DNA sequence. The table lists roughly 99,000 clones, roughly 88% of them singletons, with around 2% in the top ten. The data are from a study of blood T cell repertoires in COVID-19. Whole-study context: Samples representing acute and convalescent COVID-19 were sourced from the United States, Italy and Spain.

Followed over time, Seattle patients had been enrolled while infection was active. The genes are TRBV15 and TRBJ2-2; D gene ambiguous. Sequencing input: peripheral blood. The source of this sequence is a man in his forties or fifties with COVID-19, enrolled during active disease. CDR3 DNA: TGTGCCACCAGCAGAGCTACTGGGCCCGGGGAGCTGTTTTTT. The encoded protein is CATSRATGPGELFF.